The 4 T cell receptor beta chains presented below share a single source sample, sequenced in a study of T cells in Graves' hyperthyroidism and ophthalmopathy. What was amplified from RNA transcripts were TCR beta CDR3 regions. HTBI primers were used for first-round RT-PCR of the TCR CDR3. TCRdb independently ran MiXCR on the multiplex PCR reads; one entry per CDR3 protein. The table records 300,000 to 450,000 distinct CDR3 sequences, roughly 25% of them present only once. What was sequenced was blood. The receptors originated from a man aged 45 to 65 with Graves' hyperthyroidism.

The table lists this clonotype with a few counts. The chain uses TRBV6-5 and TRBJ2-7; 7 nucleotides align to TRBD1. Germline trimming cut 2 bases from V and 4 bases from J; bases unmatched to any gene: 8. Germline V gene data show CDR1 as MNHEY and CDR2 as SVGAGI. CDR3 length: 15 residues. CDR3 DNA sequence: TGTGCCAGCAGTTACGGGGACAGTGGTGGGTACGAGCAGTACTTC. Translating gives CASSYGDSGGYEQYF.

This clonotype was seen more than once but under ten times. The V call is TRBV15, the J call TRBJ2-7; D call uncertain. This CDR3 has 14 amino acids. Germline-derived CDR1 and CDR2 are LNHNV and YYDKDF (reference sequence). Trimming left V 2 bases short and J 1 base short, with 9 bases between. This CDR3 reads CATSRTVESYEQYF. The DNA of the CDR3 is TGTGCCACCAGCAGAACAGTCGAATCCTACGAGCAGTACTTC.

This clonotype has at least ten counts. J is TRBJ2-3 and V is TRBV3-1, with a weak D call TRBD1 (6 bases). The V end was cut by 6 bases, the J end by 7 bases, with 14 bases between. This CDR3 is built from 13 residues. CDR1 LGHDT and CDR2 YNNKEL come from the germline V gene (reference sequence). The CDR3 DNA is TGTGCCAGCAGTCGAACAGGGCTTCATACGCAGTATTTT. Encoded protein: CASSRTGLHTQYF.

This clonotype came up a few times. V gene TRBV5-1 combines with J gene TRBJ2-2; D gene ambiguous. CDR1 is SGHRS and CDR2 is YFSETQ in the germline V gene. V shed 3 bases and J shed 0 bases, with 18 bases lying between them. This CDR3 has 18 amino acids. The CDR3 here is CASSSFPASLSNTGELFF. The CDR3, as DNA: TGCGCCAGCAGCTCCTTTCCAGCGTCGCTATCGAACACCGGGGAGCTGTTTTTT.